Each of the 27 T cell receptor beta chains below was sequenced from the same sample in a study of human T cells and chemical hapten exposure. TCRdb re-called the RACE reads through MiXCR, storing one row per CDR3 protein. Among 350,000 to 450,000 distinct CDR3 sequences listed, about 5.1% were seen once. The time point was: pre-sensitization, week 0. As to treatment: therapeutic diphenylcyclopropenone sensitization with weekly scalp DPC. The starting material was whole blood, obtained in connection with sensitization to the hapten diphenylcyclopropenone (DPC). These receptors were taken from a woman aged 50 to 60 with alopecia areata. Some clones in this sample may be carry-over from other donors' samples.

There are many counts of this clonotype. The rearrangement uses TRBV5-6 and TRBJ2-7; TRBD2 agrees at 8 bases. CDR3 length equals 16 residues. The germline V gene encodes CDR1 SGHDT and CDR2 YYEEEE. With V trimmed by 3 bases and J by 4 bases, 12 bases remained unmatched. The DNA for the CDR3 is TGTGCCAGCAGCTCGATTAGCGGGAACTATCAATACGAGCAGTACTTC. It is translated as CASSSISGNYQYEQYF.

This clonotype was counted ten times or more. V gene TRBV18 combines with J gene TRBJ1-2; a possible D gene is TRBD1 (5 bases). The germline V and J ends were trimmed by 4 bases and 3 bases, with 21 bases remaining between them. This CDR3 region has 17 residues. The germline CDR1 and CDR2 sequences are KGHSH and LQKENI. Written as DNA, the CDR3 is TGTGCCAGCTCACTCATCCCGTGGGACGGACGAGACTATGGCTACACCTTC. Translation gives CASSLIPWDGRDYGYTF.

J is TRBJ2-3 and V is TRBV25-1; D is ambiguous. With 5 bases removed from V and 0 bases from J, the gap between germline ends came to 15 bases. CDR1 MGHDK and CDR2 SYGVNS come from the germline V gene. The CDR3 is 16 residues long. This chain's CDR3 is CASSQTPQISTDTQYF. CDR3 in DNA: TGTGCCAGCAGTCAGACCCCCCAGATCAGCACAGATACGCAGTATTTT.

This clonotype was seen repeatedly, ten times or more. V usage is TRBV18 and J usage is TRBJ2-7; D is ambiguous. The CDR3 has 13 amino acids. V was cut by 3 bases and J by 3 bases, with 9 bases left in between. CDR1 and CDR2 from the germline V gene are KGHSH and LQKENI. CDR3 nucleotides: TGTGCCAGCTCACCGTCCAGCGACTACGAGCAGTACTTC. Translated: CASSPSSDYEQYF.

In this sample, this clonotype turned up many times. CDR3 nucleotide sequence: TGTGCCAGCACAGGAATGGGGGCCTCTGGAAACACCATATATTTT. Protein sequence: CASTGMGASGNTIYF. The chain couples TRBV2 to TRBJ1-3, with D perhaps TRBD1 (6 bases). This CDR3 is built from 15 residues. CDR1 is SNHLY, CDR2 FYNNEI, per germline. V was trimmed by 7 bases and J by 0 bases, leaving 13 bases between them.

This clonotype was seen a few times. V and J are TRBV18 and TRBJ2-1; 7 bases are a match to TRBD2. The CDR3 spans 15 residues. Trimming at V came to 3 bases and at J to 8 bases, leaving 10 bases not matched to a gene. Germline V lookup: CDR1 KGHSH, CDR2 LQKENI. This chain's CDR3 is CASSPSGREWDEQFF. DNA of the CDR3: TGTGCCAGCTCACCGTCTGGGCGGGAGTGGGATGAGCAGTTCTTC. Full variable domain (outside the CDR3, taken from reference TRBV18 and TRBJ2-1): NAGVMQNPRHLVRRRGQEARLRCSPMKGHSHVYWYRQLPEEGLKFMVYLQKENIIDESGMPKERFSAEFPKEGPSILRIQQVVRGDSAAYFCASSPSGREWDEQFFGPGTRLTVL.

This clonotype was seen many times. CDR3 bases: TGCAGTGCTAGAGATTGGAGTAGCGGGGTCACAGATACGCAGTATTTT. Amino acids: CSARDWSSGVTDTQYF. The chain combines TRBV20-1 with TRBJ2-3; TRBD2 agrees at 8 bases. Trimming cost V 0 bases and J 2 bases; bases outside gene matches: 7. The CDR3 loop spans 16 amino acids. Germline values: CDR1 DFQATT, CDR2 SNEGSKA (reference sequence).

At least ten counts were recorded for this clonotype. The chain couples TRBV6-1 to TRBJ1-1, with a possible D match to TRBD1 (6 bases). V was clipped by 5 bases and J by 5 bases, with 12 bases between them. The CDR3 totals 13 residues. Germline CDR1 and CDR2: MNHNS and SASEGT. CDR3 DNA sequence: TGTGCCAGCAGTACAGGGAGGGGGACTGAAGCTTTCTTT. This sequence encodes CASSTGRGTEAFF.

This clonotype was counted many times. The rearrangement links TRBV6-2 or TRBV6-3 to TRBJ2-2; TRBD1 is a possible D gene (5 bases). Germline values: CDR1 MNHEY, CDR2 SVGEGT. There are 14 residues in the CDR3. V lost 4 bases and J 5 bases, leaving 11 bases between the germline ends. CDR3 sequence: CASSWGGVTGELFF. Written as DNA, the CDR3 is TGTGCCAGCAGTTGGGGCGGTGTTACCGGGGAGCTGTTTTTT.

V and J are TRBV7-2 and TRBJ2-7; 7 nucleotides agree with TRBD2. V was clipped by 6 bases and J by 6 bases; unmatched bases: 14. This CDR3 has 15 amino acids. Per the germline V gene, CDR1 is SGHTA and CDR2 is FQGNSA. The CDR3 is CASRPPGLREGEQYF. CDR3 bases: TGTGCCAGCAGACCCCCGGGACTAAGGGAGGGCGAGCAGTACTTC.

Notes on this clonotype: A clone one base away is much larger, so this may be a read error. This sequence joins TRBV20-1 and TRBJ1-5; D might be TRBD1 (5 bases). CDR1 is DFQATT, CDR2 SNEGSKA, per germline (reference sequence). CDR3 length: 16 amino acids. CDR3 residues: CSARDLGGASNRPQHF. CDR3 DNA: TGCAGTGCTAGAGACCTTGGGGGAGCGAGCAATCGGCCCCAGCATTTT.

In its sample, this clonotype was seen a few times. The rearrangement joins TRBV12-3 or TRBV12-4 to TRBJ1-2; D remains ambiguous. The CDR3 is 16 residues long. V lost 6 bases to trimming and J lost 5 bases, with 22 bases between them. CDR3 coding DNA: TGTGCCAGCAGCCCCTACGGCAAACTTCTGCCTTATGGCTACACCTTC. Translation: CASSPYGKLLPYGYTF.

This clonotype showed up just a few times. This chain joins TRBV12-5 and TRBJ1-1; no firm D call. V was shortened by 0 bases and J by 0 bases, with 5 bases between the two germline ends. The CDR3 covers 14 residues. Germline V gene lookup returns CDR1 LGHNT and CDR2 FRNRAP. CDR3 sequence (DNA): TGTGCTAGTGGTTTGGTCCCCATGAACACTGAAGCTTTCTTT. As protein: CASGLVPMNTEAFF.

This chain joins TRBV9 and TRBJ1-1; D is undetermined. V was shortened by 3 bases and J by 5 bases, with 23 bases between the two germline ends. Germline values: CDR1 SGDLS, CDR2 YYNGEE. This CDR3 region has 17 residues. CDR3 bases: TGTGCCAGCAGCGCAATCGCCGGCGGTCACAGCGGGACTGAAGCTTTCTTT. The encoded protein is CASSAIAGGHSGTEAFF.

This clonotype was counted many times. V gene TRBV20-1 combines with J gene TRBJ2-7; D is unresolved. The germline V gene encodes CDR1 DFQATT and CDR2 SNEGSKA (reference sequence). The CDR3 is made up of 17 amino acids. Trimming took 0 bases from V and 5 from J, leaving 23 bases between them. CDR3 sequence reads: CSARDLAIPAPSHEQYF. In DNA form, the CDR3 reads TGCAGTGCTAGAGATCTCGCAATTCCCGCGCCCAGCCACGAGCAGTACTTC.

This clonotype was recorded a few times. The chain employs TRBV11-2 and TRBJ2-7; D may correspond to TRBD1 or TRBD2 (5 bases each). Per germline, CDR1 SGHAT and CDR2 FQNNGV. This CDR3 spans 16 amino acids. V was cut by 3 bases and J by 1 base, with 16 bases left in between. The CDR3 sequence: CASSLGRVTGSYEQYF. The CDR3, as DNA: TGTGCCAGCAGCTTGGGGCGGGTGACGGGATCCTACGAGCAGTACTTC.

This clonotype was seen many times. This chain uses TRBV7-2 with TRBJ2-1, with TRBD1 matching 9 bases. V shed 5 bases, J shed 6 bases, and the junction held 2 bases outside the gene matches. The CDR3 is 13 residues long. Germline loops: CDR1 SGHTA, CDR2 FQGNSA. Here the CDR3 DNA reads TGTGCCAGCAGCCGGGACAGGGTCAATGAGCAGTTCTTC. Translated, it gives CASSRDRVNEQFF.

This clonotype appeared a few times. This rearrangement joins TRBV29-1 to TRBJ1-2; D is possibly TRBD1 (6 bases). The CDR3 runs to 13 residues. V lost 7 bases to trimming and J lost 10 bases, with 22 bases between them. Germline V gene lookup returns CDR1 SQVTM and CDR2 ANQGSEA. The CDR3 nucleotides read TGCAGCGCAGATGGGACAAGGGATTTCGACTACACCTTC. This translates into CSADGTRDFDYTF.

The chain uses TRBV6-5 and TRBJ1-2; D is undetermined. This CDR3 contains 13 residues. V was trimmed by 2 bases and J by 4 bases, leaving 8 bases between them. CDR1 and CDR2 (germline): MNHEY, SVGAGI. CDR3 sequence (DNA): TGTGCCAGCAGTTACACAGAATCCTATGGCTACACCTTC. It yields the protein CASSYTESYGYTF.

This clonotype was seen at least ten times. The V call is TRBV16, the J call TRBJ2-6; possibly TRBD1 or TRBD2 for D (6 bases each). The germline V gene has CDR1 KGHSY and CDR2 FQNENV. Trimming stripped 4 bases from V and 10 bases from J, with 17 bases between. The CDR3 loop spans 15 amino acids. The CDR3 DNA reads TGTGCCAGCAGCCCAAAAGGGGGGCTCTTTAACGTCCTGACTTTC. Amino acids: CASSPKGGLFNVLTF.

In its sample, this clonotype was seen many times. This sequence joins TRBV12-3 or TRBV12-4 and TRBJ1-1; D is uncertain. Deletions cut 4 bases from V and 1 base from J, with 10 bases between. This CDR3 has 14 residues. CDR3 amino acids: CASSWRTPNTEAFF. In nucleotides, the CDR3 is TGTGCCAGCAGTTGGCGAACTCCGAACACTGAAGCTTTCTTT.

This clonotype has ten or more counts. The rearrangement uses TRBV29-1 and TRBJ2-1; 14 bases agree with TRBD2. In germline, CDR1 is SQVTM, CDR2 ANQGSEA. The J segment lost 10 bases and the V segment lost 4 bases, leaving 9 bases of the junction unmatched. The CDR3 contains 15 residues. The CDR3 nucleotides read TGCAGCGTTGGCGCGGGACTAGCGGGAGTAGAGGAGCAGTTCTTC. Translating it yields CSVGAGLAGVEEQFF.

This clonotype was seen ten or more times. This chain links TRBV6-5 with TRBJ1-5; D unclear. Per germline, CDR1 MNHEY and CDR2 SVGAGI. Trimming took 5 bases from V and 0 from J, leaving 8 bases between them. The CDR3 sequence is 14 residues long. CDR3 sequence (DNA): TGTGCCAGCAGTCCCGGATCTAGCAATCAGCCCCAGCATTTT. The encoded protein is CASSPGSSNQPQHF.

This clonotype was detected many times. This chain joins TRBV5-1 and TRBJ2-1, with D unclear. Germline V gene sequence: CDR1 SGHRS, CDR2 YFSETQ. This CDR3 region has 15 residues. The ends were cut back, 6 bases at V and 0 bases at J, with 13 bases in the middle. The CDR3 here is CASTLYPSSYNEQFF. CDR3 sequence (DNA): TGCGCCAGCACCCTATACCCTAGCTCCTACAATGAGCAGTTCTTC.

This clonotype has at least ten counts. The junction departs from the called germline gene at one end, perhaps through a read error. The chain has TRBV10-2 and TRBJ1-1, with a tentative D call TRBD1 (6 bases). Germline CDR1 and CDR2: WSHSY and SAAADI. There are 13 residues in the CDR3. The DNA of the CDR3 is TGCGCCAGCTGTGAGGGGGTGAACACTGAAGCTTTCTTT. Translation: CASCEGVNTEAFF.

This clonotype was counted between two and nine times. This chain links TRBV24-1 with TRBJ2-1; D may be TRBD1 (5 bases). V lost 4 bases and J lost 7, with 10 bases in between. The CDR3 contains 13 residues. From germline, CDR1 is KGHDR and CDR2 SFDVKD. The CDR3 DNA reads TGTGCCACCAGTGAGGGTGACAGAAATGAGCAGTTCTTC. It is translated as CATSEGDRNEQFF.

This clonotype was picked up many times. The chain uses TRBV4-1 and TRBJ2-7, with 13 nucleotides matching TRBD2. Losses at the gene ends were 1 base for V and 4 bases for J; bases not matched to a gene: 7. The CDR3 has 17 amino acids. CDR1 and CDR2 (germline): MGHRA, YSYEKL. The CDR3 loop is CASSQGTSGGTPYEQYF. CDR3 DNA sequence: TGCGCCAGCAGCCAAGGGACTAGCGGGGGCACTCCATACGAGCAGTACTTC.